These 8 T cell receptor beta chains were sequenced from one sample in a study of T cells in localized non-small cell lung cancer. The method was immunoSEQ multiplex PCR; TCRdb's version includes in-frame clones alone and lacks a portion of them. The data show some 50,000 clones, 65% to 90% seen once. This material consisted of peripheral blood mononuclear cells, taken before any cancer treatment. These receptors were collected from a man aged 35-69 years with stage III lung adenocarcinoma.

This clone came up once. V is TRBV6-6 and J is TRBJ2-7; D is possibly TRBD1 (6 bases). Germline V gene sequence: CDR1 MNHNY, CDR2 SVGAGI (reference sequence). Trimming left V 0 bases short and J 6 bases short, with 12 bases between. This CDR3 spans 14 amino acids. CDR3 nucleotide sequence: TGTGCCAGCAGTTACTCGACAGTCAGGGGCGAGCAGTACTTC. It encodes CASSYSTVRGEQYF.

The chain has TRBV5-4 and TRBJ1-1; D is perhaps TRBD1 (6 bases). Germline V gene data show CDR1 as SGHNT and CDR2 as YYREEE (reference sequence). Trimming stripped 2 bases from V and 1 base from J, with 12 bases between. This CDR3 spans 15 amino acids. The CDR3, as DNA: TGTGCCAGCAGCTTTCCGGGACACCAGAACACTGAAGCTTTCTTT. This gives the protein CASSFPGHQNTEAFF.

The chain carries TRBV9 and TRBJ2-5; 7 bases line up with TRBD2. V lost 2 bases and J lost 3; bases outside the gene matches: 10. CDR1 and CDR2 (germline): SGDLS, YYNGEE. The CDR3 contains 16 residues. The CDR3 DNA reads as TGTGCCAGCAGCGTTTCTTCCTTGGCGGGGGAAGAGACCCAGTACTTC. It codes for CASSVSSLAGEETQYF.

V is TRBV6-6 and J is TRBJ1-2; D not certain. In germline, CDR1 is MNHNY, CDR2 SVGAGI (reference sequence). Trimming shortened V by 5 bases and J by 4 bases, and 17 bases separated the two germline ends. The CDR3 contains 15 residues. The CDR3 protein is CASSPHLERPYGYTF. The CDR3 DNA reads as TGTGCCAGCAGTCCCCATCTCGAGCGTCCCTATGGCTACACCTTC.

The chain carries TRBV10-3 and TRBJ2-3; TRBD2 is a possible D gene (6 bases). CDR1 ENHRY and CDR2 SYGVKD come from the germline V gene. The germline V and J ends were trimmed by 6 bases and 5 bases, with 24 bases remaining between them. CDR3 length equals 17 residues. CDR3 DNA: TGTGCCATCAGCGGAGGGTGGGAACGGATCGACGGAGATACGCAGTATTTT. Protein product: CAISGGWERIDGDTQYF.

The genes are TRBV30 and TRBJ2-2; perhaps TRBD1 as D (6 bases). This CDR3 contains 14 residues. Trimming took off 4 bases at V and 1 base at J, with 10 bases between the two ends. CDR1 GTSNPN and CDR2 SVGIG come from the germline V gene (reference sequence). In DNA form, the CDR3 reads TGTGCCTGGAATCCAGGGGAGAACACCGGGGAGCTGTTTTTT. Protein sequence: CAWNPGENTGELFF.

This clone was seen a handful of times. The chain is built from TRBV6-5 and TRBJ1-1; D uncertain. This CDR3 spans 16 amino acids. With 0 bases removed from V and 4 bases from J, the gap between germline ends came to 15 bases. In germline, CDR1 is MNHEY, CDR2 SVGAGI. The CDR3 protein is CASSYSMAGSGTEAFF. Written as DNA, the CDR3 is TGTGCCAGCAGTTACTCGATGGCGGGTTCGGGCACTGAAGCTTTCTTT.

The table lists this clone with a count of one. The rearrangement joins TRBV5-4 to TRBJ2-2; D might be TRBD1 (6 bases). V was cut by 4 bases and J by 6 bases, with 10 bases left in between. This CDR3 is 13 amino acids long. CDR1 is SGHNT, CDR2 YYREEE, per germline (reference sequence). The CDR3 nucleotides are TGTGCCAGCAGCCGGGACATGCCCGGGGAGCTGTTTTTT. It translates to CASSRDMPGELFF.